Listed below are T cell receptor beta chains from one sample, sequenced in a study of beta chain features in type 1 diabetes. Measured with immunoSEQ multiplex PCR; TCRdb has only the in-frame clones, and not every one. The sample has hundreds of thousands of clones; around 15% are singletons. Specimen: naive CD4+ T cells from blood. Every receptor here comes from a man between 18 and 35 years old with type 1 diabetes. The CDR3 runs from the conserved cysteine through the conserved F or W. Fields, in order: J gene, clone size, D gene, V gene, CDR3 protein, CDR3 DNA. The D gene is left open where the match is weak. Only part of the rows carry a size: once, few, many, or a class if the clone is expanded.

TRBJ2-6 | few | - | TRBV2 | CASSDRYLGANVLTF | TGTGCCAGCAGTGACAGGTACCTCGGGGCCAACGTCCTGACTTTC
TRBJ2-5 | few | TRBD2 | TRBV6-1 | CASSEGRVAGAKETQYF | TGTGCCAGCAGTGAAGGGAGAGTAGCGGGCGCTAAAGAGACCCAGTACTTC
TRBJ2-2 | few | - | TRBV9 | CASSVGYRVNKNTGELFF | TGTGCCAGCAGCGTAGGCTACAGGGTAAACAAGAACACCGGGGAGCTGTTTTTT
TRBJ2-7 | few | TRBD1 | TRBV28 | CASRSPGQMYEQYF | TGTGCCAGCAGATCCCCGGGACAGATGTACGAGCAGTACTTC
TRBJ2-1 | few | - | TRBV30 | CAWGYYNEQFF | TGTGCCTGGGGTTACTACAATGAGCAGTTCTTC
TRBJ2-5 | - | TRBD2 | TRBV5-4 | CASSLSGGSQETQYF | TGTGCCAGCAGCCTTAGCGGGGGGTCACAAGAGACCCAGTACTTC
TRBJ2-1 | - | TRBD2 | TRBV6-4 | CASSGLGGSLYNEQFF | TGTGCCAGCAGTGGTTTGGGAGGGAGTCTGTACAATGAGCAGTTCTTC
TRBJ1-5 | few | - | TRBV4-1 | CASSQEGQEDQPQHF | TGCGCCAGCAGCCAAGAGGGGCAGGAGGATCAGCCCCAGCATTTT
TRBJ2-7 | - | TRBD2 | TRBV19 | CASSISGVFYEQYF | TGTGCCAGTAGTATCAGCGGGGTTTTCTACGAGCAGTACTTC
TRBJ2-3 | few | TRBD2 | TRBV4-2 | CASSQEILAGRTDTQYF | TGTGCCAGCAGCCAAGAGATACTAGCGGGGCGCACAGATACGCAGTATTTT
TRBJ2-7 | few | TRBD2 | TRBV18 | CASSPNYGRYEQYF | TGTGCCAGCTCACCAAATTACGGGAGGTACGAGCAGTACTTC
TRBJ1-4 | few | TRBD1 | TRBV13 | CASSSSGQGKWGKLFF | TGTGCCAGCAGCTCATCAGGACAGGGGAAATGGGGAAAACTGTTTTTT
TRBJ2-7 | - | TRBD1 | TRBV30 | CAWSDSGTGGSYEQYF | TGTGCCTGGAGTGATTCCGGGACAGGGGGCTCCTACGAGCAGTACTTC
TRBJ2-1 | many | TRBD2 | TRBV14 | CASSRLAGDFEQFF | TGTGCCAGCAGCCGACTAGCGGGGGATTTTGAGCAGTTCTTC
TRBJ1-1 | few | TRBD1 | TRBV19 | CATKKQGSTEAFF | TGTGCCACCAAAAAACAGGGGAGCACTGAAGCTTTCTTT
TRBJ2-5 | - | - | TRBV30 | CAWSSVGGRGETQYF | TGTGCCTGGAGTAGTGTCGGGGGCCGGGGAGAGACCCAGTACTTC
TRBJ2-5 | - | TRBD2 | TRBV5-6 | CASSSIAGVRETQYF | TGTGCCAGCAGCTCCATAGCGGGAGTCAGAGAGACCCAGTACTTC
TRBJ1-6 | - | - | TRBV9 | CASSKSASAYNSPLHF | TGTGCCAGCAGCAAGAGTGCCTCGGCCTATAATTCACCCCTCCACTTT
TRBJ2-3 | few | - | TRBV9 | CASSVGLDTQYF | TGTGCCAGCAGCGTAGGCCTAGATACGCAGTATTTT
TRBJ1-1 | - | TRBD1 | TRBV7-6 | CASSSEWGQRGAFF | TGTGCCAGCAGCTCCGAGTGGGGACAGCGGGGAGCTTTCTTT
TRBJ2-1 | few | TRBD2 | TRBV5-1 | CASSFRAGGNEQFF | TGCGCCAGCAGCTTTAGAGCGGGAGGGAATGAGCAGTTCTTC
TRBJ2-5 | few | - | TRBV2 | CASSERSAQETQYF | TGTGCCAGCAGTGAAAGGTCAGCCCAAGAGACCCAGTACTTC